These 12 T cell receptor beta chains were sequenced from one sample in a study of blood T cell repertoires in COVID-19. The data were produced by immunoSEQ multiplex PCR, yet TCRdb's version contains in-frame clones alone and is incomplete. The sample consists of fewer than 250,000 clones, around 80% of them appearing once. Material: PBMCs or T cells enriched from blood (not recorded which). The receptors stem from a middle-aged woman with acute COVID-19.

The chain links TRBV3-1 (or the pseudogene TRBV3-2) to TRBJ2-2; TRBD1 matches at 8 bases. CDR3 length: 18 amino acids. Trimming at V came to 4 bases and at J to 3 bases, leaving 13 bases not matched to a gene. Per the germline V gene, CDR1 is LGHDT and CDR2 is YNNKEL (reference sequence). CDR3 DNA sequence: TGTGCCAGCAGCCCCCACCGTCCAGGGGGCGCATACACCGGGGAGCTGTTTTTT. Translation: CASSPHRPGGAYTGELFF.

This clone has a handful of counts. CDR3: CASSPYDSFRSEQYF. The CDR3 nucleotides read TGTGCCAGCTCACCTTACGACTCCTTTAGGAGCGAGCAGTACTTC. The chain couples TRBV18 to TRBJ2-7; D is undetermined. This CDR3 comprises 15 residues. The V and J ends lost 3 bases and 6 bases respectively, with 18 bases between them. Germline loops: CDR1 KGHSH, CDR2 LQKENI.

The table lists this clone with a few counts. For the CDR3, the DNA is TGTGCCAGTCAGGGTGGCGGCTATGGCTACACCTTC. Its translation: CASQGGGYGYTF. The V call is TRBV2, the J call TRBJ1-2; possible D gene TRBD1, 5 bases. The CDR3 spans 12 residues. The V end lost 9 bases, the J end lost 4 bases, and 12 bases lay between the germline ends. The V gene's germline CDR1 is SNHLY and CDR2 FYNNEI.

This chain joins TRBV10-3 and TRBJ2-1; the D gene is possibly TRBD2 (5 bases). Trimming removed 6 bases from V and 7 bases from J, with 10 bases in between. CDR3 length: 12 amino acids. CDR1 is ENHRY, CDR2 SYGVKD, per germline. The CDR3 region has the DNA TGTGCCATCAGCGGAGGCGGAAATGAGCAGTTCTTC. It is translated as CAISGGGNEQFF.

CDR3 in DNA: TGCGCCAGCAGCCAAGATTATTTTAACGCGGGAGGCCGCTACGAGCAGTACTTC. Amino acids: CASSQDYFNAGGRYEQYF. V gene TRBV4-3 combines with J gene TRBJ2-7; 8 bases match TRBD2. Germline V gene sequence: CDR1 LGHNA, CDR2 YSLEER. V lost 0 bases, J lost 3 bases, and 13 bases stayed unmatched. The CDR3 spans 18 residues.

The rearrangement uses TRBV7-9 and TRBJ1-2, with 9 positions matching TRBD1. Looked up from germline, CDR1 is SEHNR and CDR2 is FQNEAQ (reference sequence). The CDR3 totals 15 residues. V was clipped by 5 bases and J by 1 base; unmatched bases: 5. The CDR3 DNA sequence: TGTGCCAGCAGCCCTCGGACAGGGGATAACTATGGCTACACCTTC. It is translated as CASSPRTGDNYGYTF.

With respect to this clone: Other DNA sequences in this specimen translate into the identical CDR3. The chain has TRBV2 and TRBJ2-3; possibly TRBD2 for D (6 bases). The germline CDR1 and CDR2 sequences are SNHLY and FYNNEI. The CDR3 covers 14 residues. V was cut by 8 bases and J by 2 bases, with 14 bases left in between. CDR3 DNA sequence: TGTGCCAGCGGGCGGGACCGCTCCACAGATACGCAGTATTTT. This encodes CASGRDRSTDTQYF.

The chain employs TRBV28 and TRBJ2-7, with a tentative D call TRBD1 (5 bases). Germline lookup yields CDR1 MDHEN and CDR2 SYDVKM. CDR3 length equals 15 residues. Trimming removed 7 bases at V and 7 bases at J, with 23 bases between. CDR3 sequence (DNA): TGTGCCAGCAAAGGGGCGGTCCCGCTGCGTGAGGAGCAGTACTTC. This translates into CASKGAVPLREEQYF. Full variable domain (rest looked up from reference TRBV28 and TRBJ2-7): DVKVTQSSRYLVKRTGEKVFLECVQDMDHENMFWYRQDPGLGLRLIYFSYDVKMKEKGDIPEGYSVSREKKERFSLILESASTNQTSMYLCASKGAVPLREEQYFGPGTRLTVT.

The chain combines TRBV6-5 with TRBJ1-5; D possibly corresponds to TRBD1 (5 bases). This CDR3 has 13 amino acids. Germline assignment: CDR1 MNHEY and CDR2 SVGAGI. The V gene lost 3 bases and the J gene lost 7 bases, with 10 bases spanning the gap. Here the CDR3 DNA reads TGTGCCAGCAGTTATCGACAGCAACAGCCCCAGCATTTT. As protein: CASSYRQQQPQHF.

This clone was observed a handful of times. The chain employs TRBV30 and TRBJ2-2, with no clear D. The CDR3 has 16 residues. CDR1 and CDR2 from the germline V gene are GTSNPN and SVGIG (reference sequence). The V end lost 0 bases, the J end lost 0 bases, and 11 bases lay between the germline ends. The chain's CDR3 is CAWSVRALANTGELFF. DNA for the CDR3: TGTGCCTGGAGTGTACGAGCGCTCGCGAACACCGGGGAGCTGTTTTTT.

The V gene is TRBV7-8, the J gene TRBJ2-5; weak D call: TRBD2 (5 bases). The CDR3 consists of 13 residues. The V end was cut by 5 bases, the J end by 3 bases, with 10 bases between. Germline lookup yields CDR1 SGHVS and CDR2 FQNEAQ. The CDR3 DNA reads TGTGCCAGCAGCCCTACTAGGGAAGAGACCCAGTACTTC. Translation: CASSPTREETQYF.

CDR3 loop: CASRIGTVYQETQYF. CDR3 sequence (DNA): TGTGCCAGCAGGATAGGGACAGTGTACCAAGAGACCCAGTACTTC. The chain is built from TRBV2 and TRBJ2-5; 7 bases align to TRBD1. The V and J ends lost 6 bases and 0 bases, in that order; junction bases with no gene match: 7. This CDR3 region has 15 residues. The germline CDR1 and CDR2 sequences are SNHLY and FYNNEI.